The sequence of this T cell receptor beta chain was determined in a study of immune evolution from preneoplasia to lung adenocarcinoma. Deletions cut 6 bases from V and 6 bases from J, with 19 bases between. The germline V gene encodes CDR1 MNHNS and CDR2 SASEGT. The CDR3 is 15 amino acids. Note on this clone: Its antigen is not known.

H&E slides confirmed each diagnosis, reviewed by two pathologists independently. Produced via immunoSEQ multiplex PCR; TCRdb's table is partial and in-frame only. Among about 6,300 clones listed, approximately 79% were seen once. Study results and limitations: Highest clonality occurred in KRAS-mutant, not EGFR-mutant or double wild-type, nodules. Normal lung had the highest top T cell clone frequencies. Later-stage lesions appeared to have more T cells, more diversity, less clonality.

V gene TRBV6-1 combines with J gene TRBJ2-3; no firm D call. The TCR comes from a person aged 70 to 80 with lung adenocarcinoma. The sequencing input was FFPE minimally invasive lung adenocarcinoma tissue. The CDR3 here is CASSEPPRSSDTQYF. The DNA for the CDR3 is TGTGCCAGCAGCGAACCTCCCCGGTCCTCGGATACGCAGTATTTT.